The 21 T cell receptor beta chains listed next were all sequenced from one sample in a study of resident and recirculating memory T cells in vitiligo. Sequenced by immunoSEQ multiplex PCR; TCRdb stores in-frame clones only, minus some. The data show 39,000 or so clones, around 90% seen once. Sequencing input: blood. These receptors were taken from a male donor with vitiligo.

This clone was picked up one time. The gene calls are TRBV6-1 and TRBJ1-1, with D tentatively TRBD1 (6 bases). Germline V gene sequence: CDR1 MNHNS, CDR2 SASEGT. The ends were cut back, 4 bases at V and 11 bases at J, with 14 bases in the middle. There are 12 residues in the CDR3. Here the CDR3 DNA reads TGTGCCAGCAGTGGACAGGACCTCTCGGCTTTCTTT. Amino acid sequence: CASSGQDLSAFF.

The CDR3 loop reads CASSLDRDGYTF. Here the CDR3 DNA reads TGTGCCAGCAGCTTGGACAGGGATGGCTACACCTTC. The V gene is TRBV4-2, the J gene TRBJ1-2, with 8 bases lining up with TRBD1. From germline, CDR1 is LGHNA and CDR2 YNFKEQ. This CDR3 has 12 amino acids. With V trimmed by 5 bases and J by 6 bases, 2 bases remained unmatched.

The V call is TRBV12-5, the J call TRBJ1-2; 7 bases are a match to TRBD1. The CDR3 spans 12 residues. Trimming cost V 0 bases and J 9 bases; bases outside gene matches: 1. Looked up from germline, CDR1 is LGHNT and CDR2 is FRNRAP. The CDR3 reads CASGLVQGSYTF. CDR3 nucleotide sequence: TGTGCTAGTGGTTTGGTACAGGGGAGCTACACCTTC.

This clone was detected once. The chain employs TRBV11-2 and TRBJ1-5; D may be TRBD1 (6 bases). Trimming took 3 bases from V and 3 from J, leaving 9 bases between them. The CDR3 is 14 amino acids. Germline-derived CDR1 and CDR2 are SGHAT and FQNNGV. CDR3 sequence (DNA): TGTGCCAGCAGCTTGCAGGGGTACAATCAGCCCCAGCATTTT. This gives the protein CASSLQGYNQPQHF.

This chain uses TRBV6-1 with TRBJ1-5; D is unresolved. CDR1 is MNHNS, CDR2 SASEGT, per germline. The CDR3 is made up of 13 amino acids. V lost 0 bases and J 7 bases, leaving 7 bases between the germline ends. The CDR3 nucleotides are TGTGCCAGCAGTGAAGCGACATTACAGCCCCAGCATTTT. Amino acids: CASSEATLQPQHF.

J is TRBJ2-1 and V is TRBV5-1, with no clear D. V lost 0 bases and J 10 bases, leaving 8 bases between the germline ends. The germline V gene encodes CDR1 SGHRS and CDR2 YFSETQ. This CDR3 contains 12 residues. CDR3 DNA: TGCGCCAGCAGCTTGGACCAACGGGAGCAGTTCTTC. Its protein is CASSLDQREQFF. Looking up the rest from reference TRBV5-1 and TRBJ2-1 gives the full variable domain: KAGVTQTPRYLIKTRGQQVTLSCSPISGHRSVSWYQQTPGQGLQFLFEYFSETQRNKGNFPGRFSGRQFSNSRSEMNVSTLELGDSALYLCASSLDQREQFFGPGTRLTVL.

The chain has TRBV29-1 and TRBJ2-7; possible D gene TRBD1, 6 bases. CDR1 is SQVTM, CDR2 ANQGSEA, per germline. The CDR3 covers 12 residues. The V end lost 7 bases, the J end lost 3 bases, and 13 bases lay between the germline ends. CDR3 protein: CSASRDNYEQYF. The CDR3 coding sequence is TGCAGCGCCAGCCGGGACAACTACGAGCAGTACTTC.

The chain joins TRBV4-3 to TRBJ2-7, with 11 bases fitting TRBD1. The CDR3 length is 15 residues. The V gene's germline CDR1 is LGHNA and CDR2 YSLEER. Trimming cost V 3 bases and J 4 bases; bases outside gene matches: 5. The CDR3: CASSHGQGAEYEQYF. The CDR3 region has the DNA TGCGCCAGCAGCCACGGACAGGGGGCCGAATACGAGCAGTACTTC.

The genes are TRBV30 and TRBJ2-5, with D possibly matching TRBD2 (5 bases). The CDR3 sequence is 13 residues long. V dropped 4 bases and J dropped 7 bases, with 16 bases sitting between them. Germline values: CDR1 GTSNPN, CDR2 SVGIG (reference sequence). As DNA, the CDR3 is TGTGCCTGGATCAAGAACAACCGGGGGACCCAGTACTTC. Its protein product is CAWIKNNRGTQYF.

This CDR3 is CASSSQGASMNTEAFF. CDR3 coding DNA: TGTGCCAGCAGCTCACAGGGGGCGTCCATGAACACTGAAGCTTTCTTT. The chain carries TRBV7-9 and TRBJ1-1, with 9 bases lining up with TRBD1. J lost 0 bases, V lost 4 bases, and 6 bases had no gene match. This CDR3 contains 16 residues. Germline V CDR1 and CDR2: SEHNR, FQNEAQ (reference sequence).

This chain connects TRBV11-1 to TRBJ2-1, with 8 positions matching TRBD2. Germline CDR1 and CDR2: SGHAT and FQDESV (reference sequence). The trim removed 1 base at V and 0 bases at J, leaving 11 bases unmatched. The length of the CDR3 is 19 residues. The CDR3 protein is CASSLGDFAGLVSYNEQFF. The CDR3, as DNA: TGTGCCAGCAGCTTAGGTGATTTCGCGGGACTAGTCTCCTACAATGAGCAGTTCTTC.

The rearrangement joins TRBV6-5 to TRBJ2-3, with D maybe TRBD2 (6 bases). The ends were cut back, 0 bases at V and 3 bases at J, with 13 bases in the middle. This CDR3 has 16 residues. Germline assignment: CDR1 MNHEY and CDR2 SVGAGI. CDR3 residues: CASSYSIRGGTDTQYF. The CDR3, as DNA: TGTGCCAGCAGTTACTCGATTAGGGGAGGAACAGATACGCAGTATTTT.

The chain joins TRBV7-2 to TRBJ2-7; tentatively, D is TRBD2 (6 bases). Germline V gene sequence: CDR1 SGHTA, CDR2 FQGNSA. This CDR3 is 15 amino acids long. Trimming shortened V by 5 bases and J by 1 base, and 15 bases separated the two germline ends. CDR3 protein: CASSQTGTSSYEQYF. The DNA for the CDR3 is TGTGCCAGCAGCCAGACCGGGACTTCTTCCTACGAGCAGTACTTC. The full variable domain, in which reference TRBV7-2 and TRBJ2-7 provide the parts outside the CDR3, is GAGVSQSPSNKVTEKGKDVELRCDPISGHTALYWYRQSLGQGLEFLIYFQGNSAPDKSGLPSDRFSAERTGGSVSTLTIQRTQQEDSAVYLCASSQTGTSSYEQYFGPGTRLTVT.

This clone appeared once. The junction differs from germline at one of its ends, possibly a read error. The rearrangement uses TRBV6-1 and TRBJ1-2, with D unclear. CDR1 and CDR2 from the germline V gene are MNHNS and SASEGT. The CDR3 sequence is 13 residues long. The CDR3 DNA reads as TGTGCCAGCAGTGAAGGGATGGGCACTGCCATATTTTTC. Residues: CASSEGMGTAIFF.

The V and J genes are TRBV9 and TRBJ2-2; possible D gene TRBD1, 6 bases. This CDR3 has 15 amino acids. Trimming removed 0 bases from V and 3 bases from J, with 9 bases in between. The germline V gene has CDR1 SGDLS and CDR2 YYNGEE. CDR3 DNA sequence: TGTGCCAGCAGCGTAGGGACAGTGGACACCGGGGAGCTGTTTTTT. Amino acids: CASSVGTVDTGELFF.

Here the CDR3 reads CASSPRGTSGGHGELFF. The DNA for the CDR3 is TGCGCCAGCAGCCCAAGAGGGACTAGCGGGGGTCACGGGGAGCTGTTTTTT. The chain combines TRBV5-1 with TRBJ2-2; 14 bases agree with TRBD2. CDR3 length: 17 amino acids. From germline, CDR1 is SGHRS and CDR2 YFSETQ. V lost 4 bases to trimming and J lost 7 bases; unmatched junction nucleotides: 9. Complete variable domain (other parts from reference TRBV5-1 and TRBJ2-2): KAGVTQTPRYLIKTRGQQVTLSCSPISGHRSVSWYQQTPGQGLQFLFEYFSETQRNKGNFPGRFSGRQFSNSRSEMNVSTLELGDSALYLCASSPRGTSGGHGELFFGEGSRLTVL.

V and J are TRBV6-5 and TRBJ2-3, with 9 bases that match TRBD1. Germline lookup yields CDR1 MNHEY and CDR2 SVGAGI. V gave up 8 bases and J gave up 2 bases; unmatched junction bases: 2. This CDR3 contains 13 residues. The CDR3 here is CASGTGITDTQYF. Written as DNA, the CDR3 is TGTGCCAGCGGGACAGGGATCACAGATACGCAGTATTTT.

This sequence joins TRBV19 and TRBJ1-2; D gene ambiguous. Germline-derived CDR1 and CDR2 are LNHDA and SQIVND (reference sequence). The ends were cut back, 2 bases at V and 8 bases at J, with 9 bases in the middle. The CDR3 spans 12 residues. Here the CDR3 reads CASSITHGGYTF. The CDR3 nucleotides read TGTGCCAGTAGTATAACCCATGGCGGCTACACCTTC.

The V call is TRBV30, the J call TRBJ1-4, with 9 bases aligning to TRBD1. The germline CDR1 and CDR2 sequences are GTSNPN and SVGIG (reference sequence). The CDR3 covers 14 residues. J gave up 5 bases and V 5 bases, and 6 bases lay outside the gene matches. The DNA for the CDR3 is TGTGCCTGGGACAGGGGACAGGGCAATGAAAAACTGTTTTTT. This codes for CAWDRGQGNEKLFF.

The chain is built from TRBV5-1 and TRBJ2-5, with D unresolved. The CDR3 is made up of 12 amino acids. V lost 5 bases and J lost 2, with 7 bases in between. CDR1 and CDR2 from the germline V gene are SGHRS and YFSETQ. The CDR3 nucleotides are TGCGCCAGCAGTTTAGCACAAGAGACCCAGTACTTC. Protein product: CASSLAQETQYF. Looking up the rest from reference TRBV5-1 and TRBJ2-5 gives the full variable domain: KAGVTQTPRYLIKTRGQQVTLSCSPISGHRSVSWYQQTPGQGLQFLFEYFSETQRNKGNFPGRFSGRQFSNSRSEMNVSTLELGDSALYLCASSLAQETQYFGPGTRLLVL.

V usage is TRBV9 and J usage is TRBJ2-1; 12 bases fit TRBD2. Losses at the gene ends were 3 bases for V and 7 bases for J; bases not matched to a gene: 5. This CDR3 comprises 15 residues. Germline V gene lookup returns CDR1 SGDLS and CDR2 YYNGEE. The CDR3 protein is CASSALAGGPNEQFF. As DNA, the CDR3 is TGTGCCAGCAGCGCCCTAGCGGGGGGGCCGAATGAGCAGTTCTTC.